This is a list of T cell receptor beta chains from one sample in a study of T cell repertoires in ileal Crohn's disease. Method: immunoSEQ multiplex PCR; TCRdb's copy keeps in-frame clones and lacks some. The repertoire holds some 16,000 clones, roughly 90% seen once, with about 7.1% in the top ten. Material: ileal tissue. The receptors originated from an adult with Crohn's disease. The CDR3 runs from the conserved cysteine through the conserved F or W. Each record gives: D gene, V gene, J gene, clone size, CDR3 DNA, CDR3 protein. A D gene is named only where the DNA matches it firmly. Not all rows give a size; the values are once, few, many and, for expanded clones, a class.

D gene: -
V gene: TRBV6-5
J gene: TRBJ1-6
clone size: -
CDR3 DNA: TGTGCCAGCAGTTCCCAAGGGGCCCTTAATTCACCCCTCCACTTT
CDR3 protein: CASSSQGALNSPLHF

D gene: TRBD2
V gene: TRBV9
J gene: TRBJ2-1
clone size: -
CDR3 DNA: TGTGCCAGCAGCAAACGGACTAGCGGGTACAATGAGCAGTTCTTC
CDR3 protein: CASSKRTSGYNEQFF

D gene: -
V gene: TRBV19
J gene: TRBJ1-5
clone size: -
CDR3 DNA: TGTGCCAGTAGTATATTGCAGGGACCTCAGCCCCAGCATTTT
CDR3 protein: CASSILQGPQPQHF

D gene: TRBD2
V gene: TRBV27
J gene: TRBJ2-3
clone size: -
CDR3 DNA: TGTGCCAGCAGTTTAGCGGGGGGCACAGATACGCAGTATTTT
CDR3 protein: CASSLAGGTDTQYF

D gene: -
V gene: TRBV7-9
J gene: TRBJ1-1
clone size: -
CDR3 DNA: TGTGCCAGCAGCCTGCAGGGGATTGGGAACACTGAAGCTTTCTTT
CDR3 protein: CASSLQGIGNTEAFF

D gene: -
V gene: TRBV28
J gene: TRBJ1-1
clone size: -
CDR3 DNA: TGTGCCAGCAGTGATACGATGAACACTGAAGCTTTCTTT
CDR3 protein: CASSDTMNTEAFF

D gene: TRBD1
V gene: TRBV10-3
J gene: TRBJ1-5
clone size: few
CDR3 DNA: TGTGCCATCAGTGAGTCGTCAGGGGGGATGGTCCAGCCCCAGCATTTT
CDR3 protein: CAISESSGGMVQPQHF

D gene: TRBD1
V gene: TRBV6-5
J gene: TRBJ1-2
clone size: -
CDR3 DNA: TGTGCCAGCAGCAACGACAGGGGGCTTGGCTACACCTTC
CDR3 protein: CASSNDRGLGYTF

D gene: TRBD2
V gene: TRBV7-2
J gene: TRBJ2-3
clone size: -
CDR3 DNA: TGTGCCAGCAGTTTACCGGGACTAGCGTCGGGGGGTACGCAGTATTTT
CDR3 protein: CASSLPGLASGGTQYF

D gene: TRBD2
V gene: TRBV9
J gene: TRBJ2-3
clone size: -
CDR3 DNA: TGTGCCAGCAGCGTAGTATCGGGGGGGGCGGATACGCAGTATTTT
CDR3 protein: CASSVVSGGADTQYF

D gene: -
V gene: TRBV2
J gene: TRBJ1-6
clone size: -
CDR3 DNA: TGTGCCAGCAGTGATGTAGGTTCCCAATCCCTCCACTTT
CDR3 protein: CASSDVGSQSLHF

D gene: -
V gene: TRBV7-9
J gene: TRBJ2-3
clone size: -
CDR3 DNA: TGTGCCAGCAGCTTGGCAGATACGCAGTATTTT
CDR3 protein: CASSLADTQYF

D gene: -
V gene: TRBV5-1
J gene: TRBJ1-3
clone size: -
CDR3 DNA: TGCGCCAGCAGCTTGTCGGGGCCCTCTGGAAACACCATATATTTT
CDR3 protein: CASSLSGPSGNTIYF

D gene: TRBD1
V gene: TRBV27
J gene: TRBJ1-6
clone size: once
CDR3 DNA: TGTGCCAGTCGGAACAGGGGTTGGGACCCCACCGATTCACCCCTCCACTTT
CDR3 protein: CASRNRGWDPTDSPLHF

D gene: TRBD1
V gene: TRBV4-3
J gene: TRBJ1-1
clone size: -
CDR3 DNA: TGCGCCAGCAGCCAAGATAAGGGACAGCTCACCGACACTGAAGCTTTCTTT
CDR3 protein: CASSQDKGQLTDTEAFF

D gene: -
V gene: TRBV7-9
J gene: TRBJ2-5
clone size: once
CDR3 DNA: TGTGCCAGCAGCACCTACTGGGCCAGCCAAGAGACCCAGTACTTC
CDR3 protein: CASSTYWASQETQYF

D gene: -
V gene: TRBV9
J gene: TRBJ1-4
clone size: -
CDR3 DNA: TGTGCCAGCAGCGAAAACCCTGGAGGGGGGAAACTGTTTTTT
CDR3 protein: CASSENPGGGKLFF

D gene: TRBD1
V gene: TRBV6-1
J gene: TRBJ1-1
clone size: -
CDR3 DNA: TGTGCCAGCAGCGCCAGACAGGGGACGAACACTGAAGCTTTCTTT
CDR3 protein: CASSARQGTNTEAFF

D gene: TRBD1
V gene: TRBV28
J gene: TRBJ1-2
clone size: -
CDR3 DNA: TGTGCCAGCAGTTCCCCAGCAGGGGGTTATAGTAGCTACACCTTC
CDR3 protein: CASSSPAGGYSSYTF

D gene: TRBD1
V gene: TRBV29-1
J gene: TRBJ2-7
clone size: -
CDR3 DNA: TGCAGCGTTGCCAAGGGACAGGTCTACGAGCAGTACTTC
CDR3 protein: CSVAKGQVYEQYF

D gene: -
V gene: TRBV4-1
J gene: TRBJ2-5
clone size: -
CDR3 DNA: TGCGCCAGCAGCCAAATGTCGCAGGGACGGGAGACCCAGTACTTC
CDR3 protein: CASSQMSQGRETQYF

D gene: -
V gene: TRBV7-3
J gene: TRBJ1-6
clone size: once
CDR3 DNA: TGTGCCAGCAGCTTGCAGGGGCAGGATAATTCACCCCTCCACTTT
CDR3 protein: CASSLQGQDNSPLHF

D gene: TRBD1
V gene: TRBV30
J gene: TRBJ2-5
clone size: -
CDR3 DNA: TGTGCCTGGAGATCTGGGACAGGGGCAGAGACCCAGTACTTC
CDR3 protein: CAWRSGTGAETQYF

D gene: TRBD1
V gene: TRBV28
J gene: TRBJ1-4
clone size: few
CDR3 DNA: TGTGCCAGCAGTGGGGCAGGGGGCGGATCGGACAATGAAAAACTGTTTTTT
CDR3 protein: CASSGAGGGSDNEKLFF

D gene: -
V gene: TRBV6-6
J gene: TRBJ1-4
clone size: -
CDR3 DNA: TGTGCCAGCAGTTATAATATACGGGCCGACGAAAAACTGTTTTTT
CDR3 protein: CASSYNIRADEKLFF

D gene: TRBD2
V gene: TRBV4-2
J gene: TRBJ2-1
clone size: few
CDR3 DNA: TGTGCCAGCACCCCCCTGGGGGGGAGGGAAGTCAATGAGCAGTTCTTC
CDR3 protein: CASTPLGGREVNEQFF

D gene: TRBD2
V gene: TRBV7-2
J gene: TRBJ2-7
clone size: -
CDR3 DNA: TGTGCCAGCAGCTCGGGACTAGCGGGGGACTACGAGCAGTACTTC
CDR3 protein: CASSSGLAGDYEQYF

D gene: -
V gene: TRBV12-5
J gene: TRBJ1-1
clone size: -
CDR3 DNA: TGTGCTAGTGGTTTGGGTCCTGTTGGCACTGAAGCTTTCTTT
CDR3 protein: CASGLGPVGTEAFF

D gene: -
V gene: TRBV11-2
J gene: TRBJ2-7
clone size: once
CDR3 DNA: TGTGCCAGCAGCTTAGATCTGGGGAGCCAGTACTTC
CDR3 protein: CASSLDLGSQYF

D gene: -
V gene: TRBV4-1
J gene: TRBJ1-2
clone size: -
CDR3 DNA: TGCGCCAGCAGCCAAGACCTTAGGCAGGGGACTAACTATGGCTACACCTTC
CDR3 protein: CASSQDLRQGTNYGYTF

D gene: TRBD2
V gene: TRBV7-3
J gene: TRBJ2-7
clone size: -
CDR3 DNA: TGTGCCAGCAGCTTAGCGGCGGGAGCCCTCGCCTACGAGCAGTACTTC
CDR3 protein: CASSLAAGALAYEQYF

D gene: -
V gene: TRBV23-1
J gene: TRBJ1-5
clone size: -
CDR3 DNA: TGCGCCAGCATCCCAGGAGCAGGGAAGCAGCCCCAGCATTTT
CDR3 protein: CASIPGAGKQPQHF

D gene: TRBD1
V gene: TRBV7-9
J gene: TRBJ1-2
clone size: -
CDR3 DNA: TGTGCCAGCAGTTCGGACAGGCGGAAGTTCTATGGCTACACCTTC
CDR3 protein: CASSSDRRKFYGYTF

D gene: -
V gene: TRBV7-2
J gene: TRBJ2-1
clone size: -
CDR3 DNA: TGTGCCAGCAGCTTAGACAATGAGCAGTTCTTC
CDR3 protein: CASSLDNEQFF

D gene: -
V gene: TRBV4-2
J gene: TRBJ1-1
clone size: -
CDR3 DNA: TGTGCCAGCAGCCAAGTAAGGATGAGTAATGGGGCTGAAGCTTTCTTT
CDR3 protein: CASSQVRMSNGAEAFF

D gene: TRBD1
V gene: TRBV29-1
J gene: TRBJ2-5
clone size: -
CDR3 DNA: TGCAGCGTTGAGAGGGACAGGGGGGACGAAGAGACCCAGTACTTC
CDR3 protein: CSVERDRGDEETQYF

D gene: -
V gene: TRBV28
J gene: TRBJ1-2
clone size: once
CDR3 DNA: TGTGCCGCTCGGGGGGCCTCTAACTATGGCTACACCTTC
CDR3 protein: CAARGASNYGYTF

D gene: -
V gene: TRBV5-5
J gene: TRBJ1-5
clone size: -
CDR3 DNA: TGTGCCAGCAGCTCAGAAGGGGGAGGGCTCCTGAATCAGCCCCAGCATTTT
CDR3 protein: CASSSEGGGLLNQPQHF

D gene: -
V gene: TRBV2
J gene: TRBJ2-7
clone size: -
CDR3 DNA: TGTGCCAGCAAGGGGGTCTACTACGAGCAGTACTTC
CDR3 protein: CASKGVYYEQYF

D gene: -
V gene: TRBV6-7
J gene: TRBJ1-2
clone size: -
CDR3 DNA: TGTGCCAGCAGTTATGTTCATGGCTACACCTTC
CDR3 protein: CASSYVHGYTF

D gene: TRBD1
V gene: TRBV28
J gene: TRBJ1-1
clone size: -
CDR3 DNA: TGTGCCAGCAGTTTAGAATTGACAGGGGGCATGAACACTGAAGCTTTCTTT
CDR3 protein: CASSLELTGGMNTEAFF

D gene: -
V gene: TRBV5-1
J gene: TRBJ1-2
clone size: -
CDR3 DNA: TGCGCCAGCAGCTTCATAGGTGACGGAATTACGTATGGCTACACCTTC
CDR3 protein: CASSFIGDGITYGYTF

D gene: TRBD2
V gene: TRBV7-2
J gene: TRBJ2-7
clone size: -
CDR3 DNA: TGTGCCAGCAGCTTAAGGCGCGGGAGCTCCTACGAGCAGTACTTC
CDR3 protein: CASSLRRGSSYEQYF

D gene: -
V gene: TRBV19
J gene: TRBJ1-1
clone size: -
CDR3 DNA: TGTGCCAGTACGGGGGTAGGGACTATGAACACTGAAGCTTTCTTT
CDR3 protein: CASTGVGTMNTEAFF

D gene: -
V gene: TRBV11-2
J gene: TRBJ2-2
clone size: -
CDR3 DNA: TGTGCCAGCAGCTTTTTTAGGGGAAACACCGGGGAGCTGTTTTTT
CDR3 protein: CASSFFRGNTGELFF

D gene: TRBD2
V gene: TRBV5-1
J gene: TRBJ2-3
clone size: -
CDR3 DNA: TGCGCCAGCAGCCCGGGACTAGCCGGCGGTACGCAGTATTTT
CDR3 protein: CASSPGLAGGTQYF

D gene: TRBD1
V gene: TRBV6-5
J gene: TRBJ1-2
clone size: -
CDR3 DNA: TGTGCCAGCAGAAGACAGGGGACTAGTTATGGCTACACCTTC
CDR3 protein: CASRRQGTSYGYTF

D gene: -
V gene: TRBV25-1
J gene: TRBJ2-3
clone size: -
CDR3 DNA: TGTGCCAGCAGTGAATGGGGTAGCACAGATACGCAGTATTTT
CDR3 protein: CASSEWGSTDTQYF

D gene: -
V gene: TRBV5-6
J gene: TRBJ1-1
clone size: -
CDR3 DNA: TGTGCCAGCATGAGTAACACTGAAGCTTTCTTT
CDR3 protein: CASMSNTEAFF

D gene: -
V gene: TRBV28
J gene: TRBJ2-3
clone size: -
CDR3 DNA: TGTGCCAGCAGTGGCGCATCGGGCAGGGATACGCAGTATTTT
CDR3 protein: CASSGASGRDTQYF

D gene: -
V gene: TRBV11-1
J gene: TRBJ2-5
clone size: -
CDR3 DNA: TGTGCCAGCAGCTTAGTATTCGGACCAGGGGAGACCCAGTACTTC
CDR3 protein: CASSLVFGPGETQYF